The sequence of this T cell receptor (beta chain) was determined in a study of the immune and genomic landscape of osteosarcoma (dated by TCRdb to 2018 to 2021). Regarding the research as a whole: The overall cohort included 45 to 60 pediatric and adult patients with high-grade osteosarcoma, and the median age at diagnosis was around 28 years (range about 5-90). The cohort was enriched for poor-risk disease, as unfavorable pathologic response to standard therapy was shown in 73% to 75% of the cohort and roughly 70% of the cohort were deceased. In the overall cohort, about three fifths of patients were male, and under 80% had localized disease at diagnosis. To define immunogenic potential, the study profiled osteosarcoma specimens using whole genome, RNA and T-cell receptor sequencing, along with immunohistochemistry and reverse phase protein arrays. The osteosarcoma immunogenomic landscape was characterized by integrating TCR sequencing results with transcriptome, protein array and immunostaining data. The goal of the study was to explain why immune checkpoint inhibitors have shown limited clinical activity in osteosarcoma. Two samples from the same tumor site were contributed by each of a few patients. The investigation overall reported the following: TCR productive clonality was greater in the immune-hot C3 cluster than in the cold C1 cluster, although TCR productive clonality remained low overall. Overall, productive TCR clonality was low, with an average of 0.09 and a maximum of 0.3, which suggests limited T-cell clonal expansion. Because osteosarcoma is rare and all possible samples were collected, sample size was not determined by any statistical method. Rather than matched normal tissue, external data from normal skin and healthy peripheral blood provided the clonality benchmarks. In five cases, a single hyperexpanded clone dominated the repertoire, and each of these five cases had fewer than 100 T-cell clonotypes. Along with the frozen tumor specimens, matched blood was collected from just a couple of patients.

About this clone: The antigen it recognizes is unknown. Per-base quality was not reported, and no clone a single base away is much larger than it.

TCR beta chain CDR3 regions were immunosequenced with the ImmunoSEQ Assay (Adaptive Biotechnologies). Processing in the source paper ran as follows. The ImmunoSEQ Analyzer platform was used to export TCRB rearrangements, read counts, read proportions and gene usage. Using productive rearrangements, T-cell clonality was calculated as 1 minus Pielou's evenness. In the clonal space homeostasis analysis, clonotypes were sorted into rare, small, medium, large or hyperexpanded (0.01 to 1 of the repertoire) bins. TCR productive clonality was compared across immune clusters C1, C2 and C3 using the Wilcoxon rank sum test. This immuneACCESS table, as held by TCRdb, lists in-frame sequences with V and J called but not all clones. Of the missing ones, under half trace to an unresolved V gene in checked studies; the others have no known cause. Clone size and the V and J calls come from that table; the DNA yielded D and trimming. In this sample the table shows more than 8,000 clones, approximately 71% of which occur a single time. The ten most abundant clones make up 18% of the sample.

Post-treatment primary, local recurrence and metastasis tumors from poor-prognosis patients were used as specimens. V has 0 bases trimmed and J has 8 bases trimmed; junction bases matching no gene number 7. Sequences SGDLS (CDR1) and YYNGEE (CDR2) are obtained from the germline V gene. The CDR3 spans 16 residues, from the cysteine through the phenylalanine. Kept here is only the CDR3 DNA, which spans 48 bases and is read in frame from base 1. Sequenced material: osteosarcoma tumor tissue from the lung. This clonotype was sampled from a human donor with osteosarcoma. The chain is assembled from TRBV9 and TRBJ2-1; 11 central nucleotides agree with TRBD2. The sequence in DNA is TGTGCCAGCAGCGTAGGAGGGCTAGCGGGAGGAGATGAGCAGTTCTTC. This gives the protein CASSVGGLAGGDEQFF. The full variable domain, completed from the reference TRBV9 and TRBJ2-1 proteins outside the CDR3, reads DSGVTQTPKHLITATGQRVTLRCSPRSGDLSVYWYQQSLDQGLQFLIQYYNGEERAKGNILERFSAQQFPDLHSELNLSSLELGDSALYFCASSVGGLAGGDEQFFGPGTRLTVL.